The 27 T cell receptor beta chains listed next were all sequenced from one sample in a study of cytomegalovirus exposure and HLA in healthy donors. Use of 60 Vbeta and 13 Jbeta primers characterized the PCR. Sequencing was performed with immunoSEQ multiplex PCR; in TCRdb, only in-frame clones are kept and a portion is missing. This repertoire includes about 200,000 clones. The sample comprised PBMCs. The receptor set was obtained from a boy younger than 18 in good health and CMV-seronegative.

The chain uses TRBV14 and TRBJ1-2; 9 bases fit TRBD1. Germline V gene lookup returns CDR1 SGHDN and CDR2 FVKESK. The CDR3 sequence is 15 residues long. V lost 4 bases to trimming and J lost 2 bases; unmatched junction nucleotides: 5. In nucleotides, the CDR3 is TGTGCCAGCAGCCCTATGGGACAGGGAAACTATGGCTACACCTTC. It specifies CASSPMGQGNYGYTF.

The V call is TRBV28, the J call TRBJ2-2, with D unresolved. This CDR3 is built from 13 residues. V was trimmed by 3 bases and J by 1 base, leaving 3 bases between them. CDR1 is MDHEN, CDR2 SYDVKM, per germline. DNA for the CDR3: TGTGCCAGCAGTTTTCGGAACACCGGGGAGCTGTTTTTT. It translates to CASSFRNTGELFF. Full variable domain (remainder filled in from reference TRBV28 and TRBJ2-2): DVKVTQSSRYLVKRTGEKVFLECVQDMDHENMFWYRQDPGLGLRLIYFSYDVKMKEKGDIPEGYSVSREKKERFSLILESASTNQTSMYLCASSFRNTGELFFGEGSRLTVL.

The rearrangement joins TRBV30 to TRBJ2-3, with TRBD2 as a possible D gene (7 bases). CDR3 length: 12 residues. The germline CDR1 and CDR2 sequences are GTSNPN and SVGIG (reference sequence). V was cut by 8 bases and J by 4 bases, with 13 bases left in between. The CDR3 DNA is TGTGCCCGAGGGGGGGGGCCAGATACGCAGTATTTT. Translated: CARGGGPDTQYF.

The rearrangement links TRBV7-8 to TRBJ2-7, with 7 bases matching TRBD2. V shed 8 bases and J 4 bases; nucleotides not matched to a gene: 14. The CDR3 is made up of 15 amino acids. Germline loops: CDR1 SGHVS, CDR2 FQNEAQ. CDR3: CASRRHTSDIYEQYF. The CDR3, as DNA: TGTGCCAGCCGTCGCCACACTAGCGACATTTACGAGCAGTACTTC.

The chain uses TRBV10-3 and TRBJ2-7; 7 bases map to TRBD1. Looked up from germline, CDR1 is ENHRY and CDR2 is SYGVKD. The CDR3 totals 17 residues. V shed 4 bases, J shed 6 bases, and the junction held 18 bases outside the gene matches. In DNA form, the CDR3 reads TGTGCCATCAGTGCGGACACGGGACAGATTAGTCCCTGCGAGCAGTACTTC. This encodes CAISADTGQISPCEQYF.

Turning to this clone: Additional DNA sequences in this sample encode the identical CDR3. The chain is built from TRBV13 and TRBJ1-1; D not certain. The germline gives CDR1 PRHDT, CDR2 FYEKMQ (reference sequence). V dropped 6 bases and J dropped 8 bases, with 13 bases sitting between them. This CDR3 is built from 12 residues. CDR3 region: CASRAGNAEAFF. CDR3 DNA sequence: TGTGCCAGCAGGGCGGGTAACGCCGAAGCTTTCTTT.

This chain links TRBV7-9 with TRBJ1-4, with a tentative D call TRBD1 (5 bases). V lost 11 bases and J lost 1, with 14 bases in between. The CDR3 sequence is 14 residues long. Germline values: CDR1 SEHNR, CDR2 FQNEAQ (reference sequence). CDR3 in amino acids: CAAMNQGTNEKLFF. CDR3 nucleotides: TGTGCCGCAATGAATCAGGGAACTAATGAAAAACTGTTTTTT.

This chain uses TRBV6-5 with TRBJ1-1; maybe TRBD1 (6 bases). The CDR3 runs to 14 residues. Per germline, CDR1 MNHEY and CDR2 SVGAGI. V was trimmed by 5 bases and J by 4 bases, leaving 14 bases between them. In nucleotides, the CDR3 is TGTGCCAGCAGTGACTACAGGGTAGCCACTGAAGCTTTCTTT. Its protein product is CASSDYRVATEAFF.

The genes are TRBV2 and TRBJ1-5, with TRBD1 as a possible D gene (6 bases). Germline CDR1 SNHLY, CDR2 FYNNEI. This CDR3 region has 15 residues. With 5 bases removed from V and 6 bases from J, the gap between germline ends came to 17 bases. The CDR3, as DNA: TGTGCCAGCAGTAGATTGGAACAGGGAAGTCAGCCCCAGCATTTT. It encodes CASSRLEQGSQPQHF.

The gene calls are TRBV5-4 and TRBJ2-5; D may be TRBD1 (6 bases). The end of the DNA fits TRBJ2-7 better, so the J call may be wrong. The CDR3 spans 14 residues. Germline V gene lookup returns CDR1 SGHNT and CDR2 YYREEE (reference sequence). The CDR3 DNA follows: TGTGCCAGCAGCTTGGCAGGGGAAGGTCGCGAGCAGTACTTC. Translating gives CASSLAGEGREQYF.

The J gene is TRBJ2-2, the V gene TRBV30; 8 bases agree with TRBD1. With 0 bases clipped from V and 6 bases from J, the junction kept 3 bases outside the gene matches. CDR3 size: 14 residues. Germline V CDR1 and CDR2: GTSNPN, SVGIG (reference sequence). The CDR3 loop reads CAWSVGQGAGELFF. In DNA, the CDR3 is TGTGCCTGGAGTGTTGGACAGGGTGCCGGGGAGCTGTTTTTT.

CDR3 DNA sequence: TGTGCCAGCAGTTACGGTAGAGAACCCAAGTATTTT. It yields the protein CASSYGREPKYF. The chain combines TRBV6-5 with TRBJ2-3; no clear D. V gave up 2 bases and J gave up 13 bases, with 13 bases separating them. The CDR3 has 12 residues. Germline CDR1 MNHEY, CDR2 SVGAGI.

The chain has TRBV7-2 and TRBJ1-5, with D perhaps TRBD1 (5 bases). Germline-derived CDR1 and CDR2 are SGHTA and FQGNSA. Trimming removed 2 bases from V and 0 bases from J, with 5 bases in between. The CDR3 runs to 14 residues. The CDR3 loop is CASSLQGSNQPQHF. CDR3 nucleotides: TGTGCCAGCAGCTTACAGGGTAGCAATCAGCCCCAGCATTTT.

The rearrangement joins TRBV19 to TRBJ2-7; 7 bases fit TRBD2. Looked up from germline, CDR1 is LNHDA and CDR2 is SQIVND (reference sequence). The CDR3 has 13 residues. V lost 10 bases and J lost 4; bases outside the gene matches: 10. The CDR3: CATRGESRYEQYF. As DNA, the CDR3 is TGTGCCACCCGGGGGGAAAGCCGATACGAGCAGTACTTC. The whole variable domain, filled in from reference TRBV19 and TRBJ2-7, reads DGGITQSPKYLFRKEGQNVTLSCEQNLNHDAMYWYRQDPGQGLRLIYYSQIVNDFQKGDIAEGYSVSREKKESFPLTVTSAQKNPTAFYLCATRGESRYEQYFGPGTRLTVT.

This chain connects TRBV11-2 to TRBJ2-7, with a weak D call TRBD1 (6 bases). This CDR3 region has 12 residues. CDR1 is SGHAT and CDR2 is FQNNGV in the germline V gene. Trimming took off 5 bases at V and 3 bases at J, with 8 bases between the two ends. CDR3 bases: TGTGCCAGCAGCCGAGGGGGCTACGAGCAGTACTTC. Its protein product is CASSRGGYEQYF.

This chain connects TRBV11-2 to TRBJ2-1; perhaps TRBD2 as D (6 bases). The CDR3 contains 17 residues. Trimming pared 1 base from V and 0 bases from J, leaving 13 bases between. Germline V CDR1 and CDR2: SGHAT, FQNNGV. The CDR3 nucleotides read TGTGCCAGCAGCTTAGGACTAGAGGGGCTCTCCTACAATGAGCAGTTCTTC. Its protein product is CASSLGLEGLSYNEQFF.

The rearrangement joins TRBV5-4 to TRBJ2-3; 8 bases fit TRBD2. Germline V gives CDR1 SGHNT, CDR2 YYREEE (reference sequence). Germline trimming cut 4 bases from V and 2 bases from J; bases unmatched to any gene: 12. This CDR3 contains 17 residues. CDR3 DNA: TGTGCCAGCAGCACCCCGGGACTAGTCTTTTCCACAGATACGCAGTATTTT. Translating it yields CASSTPGLVFSTDTQYF. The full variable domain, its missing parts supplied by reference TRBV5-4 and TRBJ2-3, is ETGVTQSPTHLIKTRGQQVTLRCSSQSGHNTVSWYQQALGQGPQFIFQYYREEENGRGNFPPRFSGLQFPNYSSELNVNALELDDSALYLCASSTPGLVFSTDTQYFGPGTRLTVL.

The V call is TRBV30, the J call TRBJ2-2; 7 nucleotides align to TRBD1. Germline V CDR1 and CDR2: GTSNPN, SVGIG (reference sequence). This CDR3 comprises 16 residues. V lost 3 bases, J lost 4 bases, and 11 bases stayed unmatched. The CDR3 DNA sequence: TGTGCCTGGAGACTAAACAGGGGTCGGGGCACCGGGGAGCTGTTTTTT. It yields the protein CAWRLNRGRGTGELFF.

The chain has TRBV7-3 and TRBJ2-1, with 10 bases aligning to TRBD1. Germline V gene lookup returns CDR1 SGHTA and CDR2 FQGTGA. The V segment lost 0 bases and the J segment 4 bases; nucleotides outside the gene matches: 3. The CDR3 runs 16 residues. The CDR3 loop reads CASSLTWDRGYNEQFF. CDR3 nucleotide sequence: TGTGCCAGCAGCTTAACATGGGACAGGGGATACAATGAGCAGTTCTTC.

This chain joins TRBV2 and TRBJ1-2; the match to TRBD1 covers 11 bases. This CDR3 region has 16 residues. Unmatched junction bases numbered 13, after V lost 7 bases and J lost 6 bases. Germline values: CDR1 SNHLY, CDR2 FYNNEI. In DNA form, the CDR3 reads TGTGCCAGCATCCTGGGCCCGGGACAGGGGGGGAATGGCTACACCTTC. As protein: CASILGPGQGGNGYTF.

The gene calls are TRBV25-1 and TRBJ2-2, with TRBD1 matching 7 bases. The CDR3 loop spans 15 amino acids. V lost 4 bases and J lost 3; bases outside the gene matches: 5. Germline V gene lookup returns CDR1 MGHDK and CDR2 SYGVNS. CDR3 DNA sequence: TGTGCCAGCAGTGCGACAGGGCGACACACCGGGGAGCTGTTTTTT. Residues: CASSATGRHTGELFF.

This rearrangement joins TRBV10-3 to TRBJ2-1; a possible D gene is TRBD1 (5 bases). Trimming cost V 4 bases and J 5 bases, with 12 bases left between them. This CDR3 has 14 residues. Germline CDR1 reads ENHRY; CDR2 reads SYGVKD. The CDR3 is CAISVTGVNNEQFF. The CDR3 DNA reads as TGTGCCATCAGTGTCACAGGCGTGAACAATGAGCAGTTCTTC.

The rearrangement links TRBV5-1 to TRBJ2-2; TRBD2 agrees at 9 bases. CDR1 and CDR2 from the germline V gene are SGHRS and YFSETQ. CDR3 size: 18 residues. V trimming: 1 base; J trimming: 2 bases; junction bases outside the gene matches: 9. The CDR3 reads CASSLTRRTSVNTGELFF. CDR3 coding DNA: TGCGCCAGCAGCTTGACCCGGAGGACTAGCGTCAACACCGGGGAGCTGTTTTTT.

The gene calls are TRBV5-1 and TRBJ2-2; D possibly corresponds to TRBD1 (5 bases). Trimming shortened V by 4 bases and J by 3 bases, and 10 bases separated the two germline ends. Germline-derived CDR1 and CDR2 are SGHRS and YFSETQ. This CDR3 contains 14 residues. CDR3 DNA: TGCGCCAGCAGCCTACAGGTTTACACCGGGGAGCTGTTTTTT. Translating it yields CASSLQVYTGELFF.

CDR3: CASSLAHTGEQYF. CDR3 nucleotides: TGTGCCAGCAGTTTAGCCCATACAGGCGAGCAGTACTTC. This sequence joins TRBV27 and TRBJ2-7, with D maybe TRBD1 (5 bases). Trimming stripped 2 bases from V and 6 bases from J, with 11 bases between. The CDR3 totals 13 residues. Germline V gene data show CDR1 as MNHEY and CDR2 as SMNVEV (reference sequence).

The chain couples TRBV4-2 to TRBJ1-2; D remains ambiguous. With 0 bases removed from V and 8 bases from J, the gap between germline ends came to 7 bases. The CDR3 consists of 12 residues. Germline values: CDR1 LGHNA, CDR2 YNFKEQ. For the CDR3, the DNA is TGTGCCAGCAGCCAAGATCCGGGAGGCTACACCTTC. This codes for CASSQDPGGYTF.

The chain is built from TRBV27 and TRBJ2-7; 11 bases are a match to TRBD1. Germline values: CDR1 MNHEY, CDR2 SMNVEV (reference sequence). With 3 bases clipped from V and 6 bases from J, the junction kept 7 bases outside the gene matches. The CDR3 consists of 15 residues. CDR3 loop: CASSFLRDRGTEQYF. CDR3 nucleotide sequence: TGTGCCAGCAGTTTCCTCCGGGACAGGGGGACCGAGCAGTACTTC.